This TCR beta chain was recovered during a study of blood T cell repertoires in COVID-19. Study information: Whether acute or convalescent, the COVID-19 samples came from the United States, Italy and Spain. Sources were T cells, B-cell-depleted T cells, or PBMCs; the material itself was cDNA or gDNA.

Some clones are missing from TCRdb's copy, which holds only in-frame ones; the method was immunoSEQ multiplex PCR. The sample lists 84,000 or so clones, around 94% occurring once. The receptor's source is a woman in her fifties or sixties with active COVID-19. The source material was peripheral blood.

In DNA form, the CDR3 reads TGTGCCAGCAGTGCCCGGGGACAGATTGAAGCTTTCTTT. Translation: CASSARGQIEAFF. The V and J genes are TRBV28 and TRBJ1-1, with 7 bases matching TRBD1. With V trimmed by 5 bases and J by 7 bases, 7 bases remained unmatched. This CDR3 is built from 13 residues. Germline values: CDR1 MDHEN, CDR2 SYDVKM.